This entry describes one T cell receptor (beta chain). Its antigen is as yet unknown. In the PCR, 60 Vbeta and 13 Jbeta primers were used. Sequenced by immunoSEQ multiplex PCR; TCRdb stores in-frame clones only, minus some. The data contain under 200,000 clones, around four fifths of them seen just once; the ten biggest clones take up under 1%. This record belongs to a study of cytomegalovirus exposure and HLA in healthy donors. Study-level findings and limits: An analysis that came later showed most CMV-associated TCR beta chains appearing HLA-restricted. It was reported that TCR beta sequences correctly inferred the HLA-A and HLA-B alleles for most subjects. According to an earlier analysis, most TCR beta V segments yielded productive rearrangements about 87% or about 30% of the time.

J lost 6 bases, V lost 4 bases, and 1 base had no gene match. This CDR3 comprises 14 residues. Per germline, CDR1 SQVTM and CDR2 ANQGSEA. Sequencing input: PBMCs. The rearrangement links TRBV29-1 to TRBJ2-2; the match to TRBD2 covers 14 bases. The TCR sequence derives from a girl aged 2 to 9 in good health and CMV-seropositive. The chain's CDR3 is CSVVGLAGAGELFF. The CDR3 nucleotides are TGCAGCGTTGTGGGACTAGCGGGAGCCGGGGAGCTGTTTTTT.